This T cell receptor (beta chain) is drawn from a study of somatic mutations in cytotoxic T cells in rheumatoid arthritis. The repertoire was sequenced with immunoSEQ multiplex PCR; TCRdb's copy has only in-frame clones and lacks some. Here the sample spans roughly 20,000 clones, more than 65% being singletons. Germline V CDR1 and CDR2: SGHTA, FQGNSA. This CDR3 region has 16 residues. V dropped 5 bases and J dropped 3; count of bases not matched to a gene: 7. This TCR was recovered from an adult with rheumatoid arthritis. V usage is TRBV7-2 and J usage is TRBJ2-1; 10 nucleotides match TRBD2. Input material: CD8+ T cells sorted from blood. The CDR3 DNA reads TGTGCCAGCAGCGAGACTAGCGGGCCCTTCTACAATGAGCAGTTCTTC. Protein sequence: CASSETSGPFYNEQFF.